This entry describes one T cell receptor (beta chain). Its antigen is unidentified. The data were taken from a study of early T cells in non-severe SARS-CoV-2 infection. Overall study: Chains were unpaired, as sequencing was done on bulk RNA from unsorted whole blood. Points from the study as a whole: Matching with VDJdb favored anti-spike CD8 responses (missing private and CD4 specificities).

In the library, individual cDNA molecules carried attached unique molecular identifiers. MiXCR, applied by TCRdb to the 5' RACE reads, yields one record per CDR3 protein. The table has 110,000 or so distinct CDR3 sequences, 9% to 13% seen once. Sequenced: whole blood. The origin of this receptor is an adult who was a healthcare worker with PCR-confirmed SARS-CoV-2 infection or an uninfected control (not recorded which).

The CDR3 coding sequence is TGTGCCAGCAGCCAAGGGACAGCTAATCAGCCCCAGCATTTT. This encodes CASSQGTANQPQHF. The chain combines TRBV3-1 with TRBJ1-5; TRBD1 might be the D (6 bases). The germline V gene has CDR1 LGHDT and CDR2 YNNKEL (reference sequence). V shed 1 base and J shed 4 bases, with 8 bases lying between them. The CDR3 has 14 amino acids.